These 28 T cell receptor beta chains were sequenced from one sample in a study of Tregs in tolerant kidney transplant recipients. Sequencing used immunoSEQ multiplex PCR; TCRdb keeps in-frame clones, though not all of them. This table holds fewer than 65,000 clones, 70% to 90% found once. The sample consisted of Tregs from blood, taken before the transplant. These receptors originate from a human donor who received a combined kidney and bone marrow transplant.

This clone showed up just a few times. The rearrangement links TRBV19 to TRBJ2-6, with 9 bases that match TRBD1. This CDR3 contains 16 residues. Trimming at V came to 10 bases and at J to 0 bases, leaving 7 bases not matched to a gene. Looked up from germline, CDR1 is LNHDA and CDR2 is SQIVND (reference sequence). The CDR3 loop is CATRRGQGSGANVLTF. In DNA, the CDR3 is TGTGCCACCCGTAGGGGACAGGGCTCTGGGGCCAACGTCCTGACTTTC.

V usage is TRBV19 and J usage is TRBJ1-5; D is possibly TRBD1 (5 bases). The CDR3 covers 16 residues. V lost 7 bases and J 8 bases, leaving 24 bases between the germline ends. Germline values: CDR1 LNHDA, CDR2 SQIVND (reference sequence). The CDR3 nucleotides read TGTGCCAGTACGCCCAGTGGCAGGGCGTATTGGAAGCCCCAGCATTTT. This encodes CASTPSGRAYWKPQHF.

V gene TRBV4-3 combines with J gene TRBJ1-1; D may be TRBD1 (6 bases). Trimming cost V 4 bases and J 0 bases, with 12 bases left between them. Germline V CDR1 and CDR2: LGHNA, YSLEER. This CDR3 has 15 amino acids. Written as DNA, the CDR3 is TGCGCCAGCAGCCCCGGACAGAACATGAACACTGAAGCTTTCTTT. Translating it yields CASSPGQNMNTEAFF.

The J gene is TRBJ1-4, the V gene TRBV15, with TRBD1 matching over 7 bases. Trimming removed 6 bases from V and 8 bases from J; junction bases left unmatched: 9. CDR3 size: 14 residues. Germline CDR1 reads LNHNV; CDR2 reads YYDKDF (reference sequence). The CDR3 loop reads CATRNRGSGEKLFF. CDR3 sequence (DNA): TGTGCCACCAGAAACAGGGGATCCGGAGAAAAACTGTTTTTT.

This chain connects TRBV11-2 to TRBJ2-3; no firm D call. The CDR3 is made up of 16 amino acids. Germline V gene data show CDR1 as SGHAT and CDR2 as FQNNGV. Trimming pared 1 base from V and 2 bases from J, leaving 13 bases between. CDR3 amino acids: CASSLASGAYTDTQYF. The CDR3 nucleotides read TGTGCCAGCAGCTTAGCCTCCGGAGCCTACACAGATACGCAGTATTTT.

This chain links TRBV13 with TRBJ2-4, with TRBD2 matching over 14 bases. V was clipped by 3 bases and J by 5 bases; unmatched bases: 6. Germline V CDR1 and CDR2: PRHDT, FYEKMQ (reference sequence). This CDR3 spans 17 amino acids. CDR3 loop: CASSFTGLAGVQNIQYF. DNA of the CDR3: TGTGCCAGCAGCTTCACGGGACTAGCGGGAGTCCAAAACATTCAGTACTTC.

The rearrangement uses TRBV4-1 and TRBJ1-6; the D gene is possibly TRBD1 (6 bases). Germline-derived CDR1 and CDR2 are MGHRA and YSYEKL. V was cut by 4 bases and J by 6 bases, with 16 bases left in between. CDR3 size: 16 residues. CDR3 region: CASSRTVQGSNSPLHF. CDR3 sequence (DNA): TGCGCCAGCAGCCGGACCGTACAGGGAAGTAATTCACCCCTCCACTTT.

V gene TRBV5-1 combines with J gene TRBJ2-5; TRBD1 might be the D (6 bases). The CDR3 is made up of 13 amino acids. CDR1 and CDR2 (germline): SGHRS, YFSETQ. With 4 bases removed from V and 5 bases from J, the gap between germline ends came to 12 bases. This CDR3 reads CASSARQEETQYF. CDR3 sequence (DNA): TGCGCCAGCAGCGCCCGACAGGAGGAGACCCAGTACTTC. Using reference TRBV5-1 and TRBJ2-5 for the parts outside the CDR3, the full variable domain is KAGVTQTPRYLIKTRGQQVTLSCSPISGHRSVSWYQQTPGQGLQFLFEYFSETQRNKGNFPGRFSGRQFSNSRSEMNVSTLELGDSALYLCASSARQEETQYFGPGTRLLVL.

The J gene is TRBJ1-6, the V gene TRBV7-9, with a possible D match to TRBD1 (6 bases). Per germline, CDR1 SEHNR and CDR2 FQNEAQ (reference sequence). CDR3 length: 15 residues. V lost 4 bases to trimming and J lost 7 bases, with 14 bases between them. CDR3 DNA sequence: TGTGCCAGCAGCTCCGGTGGCAGGGGAAATTCACCCCTCCACTTT. It encodes CASSSGGRGNSPLHF.

This rearrangement joins TRBV7-2 to TRBJ2-1, with D tentatively TRBD2 (6 bases). There are 16 residues in the CDR3. V was clipped by 5 bases and J by 6 bases, with 20 bases between them. Germline loops: CDR1 SGHTA, CDR2 FQGNSA. The CDR3 nucleotides read TGTGCCAGCAGCAGAGAGGGACTGACGGGCTCCAATGAGCAGTTCTTC. It codes for CASSREGLTGSNEQFF. The whole variable domain, remainder taken from reference TRBV7-2 and TRBJ2-1, is GAGVSQSPSNKVTEKGKDVELRCDPISGHTALYWYRQSLGQGLEFLIYFQGNSAPDKSGLPSDRFSAERTGGSVSTLTIQRTQQEDSAVYLCASSREGLTGSNEQFFGPGTRLTVL.

The chain is built from TRBV9 and TRBJ1-2; a weak D match, TRBD1 (6 bases). CDR1 is SGDLS and CDR2 is YYNGEE in the germline V gene. This CDR3 is 16 amino acids long. V lost 0 bases, J lost 1 base, and 13 bases lay in between. CDR3 DNA: TGTGCCAGCAGCGTAGGGCGGGGGGCCCTTAACTATGGCTACACCTTC. Translating it yields CASSVGRGALNYGYTF.

As for this clone: A junction boundary mismatches the germline segment, possibly from a read error. Other DNA sequences within the sample encode an identical CDR3. The rearrangement uses TRBV7-9 and TRBJ1-6; D gene unclear. The CDR3 spans 17 residues. From germline, CDR1 is SEHNR and CDR2 FQNEAQ (reference sequence). The CDR3 here is CASSLSGGQLGASPLHF. In nucleotides, the CDR3 is TGTGCTAGCAGCTTATCCGGAGGGCAGCTAGGCGCCTCACCCCTCCACTTT. Looking up the rest from reference TRBV7-9 and TRBJ1-6 gives the full variable domain: DTGVSQNPRHKITKRGQNVTFRCDPISEHNRLYWYRQTLGQGPEFLTYFQNEAQLEKSRLLSDRFSAERPKGSFSTLEIQRTEQGDSAMYLCASSLSGGQLGASPLHFGNGTRLTVT.

The gene calls are TRBV28 and TRBJ2-5; 7 bases are shared with TRBD2. The trim removed 6 bases at V and 4 bases at J, leaving 11 bases unmatched. Looked up from germline, CDR1 is MDHEN and CDR2 is SYDVKM. CDR3 length: 15 amino acids. CDR3 region: CASRYKREWRETQYF. The CDR3 DNA sequence: TGTGCCAGCAGATATAAGCGGGAATGGAGAGAGACCCAGTACTTC.

CDR3 sequence (DNA): TGTGCCAGCAGCTTATCCGCGAGGGCCGCCCGCTCTGGGGCCAACGTCCTGACTTTC. Protein sequence: CASSLSARAARSGANVLTF. The V gene is TRBV7-2, the J gene TRBJ2-6, with D possibly TRBD2 on 5 matching bases. Germline V gene lookup returns CDR1 SGHTA and CDR2 FQGNSA. V lost 2 bases, J lost 0 bases, and 17 bases lay in between. The CDR3 contains 19 residues.

This clone was seen only a few times. The chain uses TRBV6-1 and TRBJ1-2; D perhaps matches TRBD1 (6 bases). This CDR3 contains 15 residues. V lost 2 bases to trimming and J lost 4 bases, with 14 bases between them. Germline-derived CDR1 and CDR2 are MNHNS and SASEGT. The CDR3 bases are TGTGCCAGCAGTGAATTTTGGGGGCGGGTCTATGGCTACACCTTC. Protein sequence: CASSEFWGRVYGYTF.

V gene TRBV7-8 combines with J gene TRBJ1-4; 10 bases are shared with TRBD1. The CDR3 sequence is 14 residues long. Losses at the gene ends were 7 bases for V and 8 bases for J; bases not matched to a gene: 7. The germline V gene has CDR1 SGHVS and CDR2 FQNEAQ. Here the CDR3 DNA reads TGTGCCAGCACCCCTGGGGACAGGGGAGAAAAACTGTTTTTT. This encodes CASTPGDRGEKLFF.

The V call is TRBV10-3, the J call TRBJ2-1; D is uncertain. The CDR3 spans 13 residues. Germline V CDR1 and CDR2: ENHRY, SYGVKD. The ends were cut back, 5 bases at V and 8 bases at J, with 13 bases in the middle. The CDR3 DNA reads TGTGCCATCAGTCCGGGCCCTGGAGATGAGCAGTTCTTC. Translated, it gives CAISPGPGDEQFF.

Written as DNA, the CDR3 is TGTGCCATCAGTGGCCGGGGGGGGTACAATGAGCAGTTCTTC. Amino acid sequence: CAISGRGGYNEQFF. V gene TRBV10-3 combines with J gene TRBJ2-1; 8 nucleotides agree with TRBD2. Unmatched junction bases numbered 3, after V lost 4 bases and J lost 4 bases. Germline CDR1 reads ENHRY; CDR2 reads SYGVKD. The CDR3 has 14 amino acids.

This clone was found once. Compared with germline, one end of the junction differs, possibly owing to a read error. V usage is TRBV7-2 and J usage is TRBJ1-2; 9 bases agree with TRBD1. The CDR3 loop spans 15 amino acids. The germline gives CDR1 SGHTA, CDR2 FQGNSA. CDR3: CASSQLTGGTYGYAF. In DNA form, the CDR3 reads TGTGCCAGCAGCCAGTTGACAGGGGGGACCTATGGCTACGCCTTC.

CDR3 sequence: CASSERQGTGEQYF. The DNA for the CDR3 is TGTGCCAGCAGTGAGAGACAGGGGACGGGGGAGCAGTACTTC. The V call is TRBV2, the J call TRBJ2-5, with 8 bases lining up with TRBD1. Trimming took 3 bases from V and 11 from J; bases not matched to a gene: 11. The CDR3 totals 14 residues. In germline, CDR1 is SNHLY, CDR2 FYNNEI.

This clone appeared once. The rearrangement joins TRBV6-5 to TRBJ1-2; D is perhaps TRBD1 (5 bases). This CDR3 comprises 13 residues. Germline CDR1 and CDR2: MNHEY and SVGAGI. The V end lost 6 bases, the J end lost 6 bases, and 14 bases lay between the germline ends. The CDR3 reads CASRSKGVDGYTF. The CDR3 DNA reads TGTGCCAGCAGGAGCAAAGGGGTGGATGGCTACACCTTC.

The CDR3 DNA reads TGCAGCGTCGCGAGTGGGCTGGAGCAGTACTTC. The encoded protein is CSVASGLEQYF. V usage is TRBV29-1 and J usage is TRBJ2-7; D not resolved. Deletions cut 6 bases from V and 7 bases from J, with 13 bases between. Looked up from germline, CDR1 is SQVTM and CDR2 is ANQGSEA. There are 11 residues in the CDR3.

The chain carries TRBV27 and TRBJ2-7, with 8 bases aligning to TRBD1. Germline V gene data show CDR1 as MNHEY and CDR2 as SMNVEV (reference sequence). Losses at the gene ends were 3 bases for V and 2 bases for J; bases not matched to a gene: 12. CDR3 length: 17 residues. CDR3 protein: CASSLRTGSRTAYEQYF. CDR3 nucleotide sequence: TGTGCCAGCAGTTTGCGGACAGGGAGCCGTACAGCCTACGAGCAGTACTTC.

This chain joins TRBV28 and TRBJ2-7; TRBD1 or TRBD2 may be the D gene (5 bases each). The germline V gene has CDR1 MDHEN and CDR2 SYDVKM. Trimming cost V 2 bases and J 1 base, with 6 bases left between them. The CDR3 totals 13 residues. The CDR3 DNA is TGTGCCAGCAGTTTAGGGGGTTCCTACGAGCAGTACTTC. Protein sequence: CASSLGGSYEQYF. Full variable domain (rest looked up from reference TRBV28 and TRBJ2-7): DVKVTQSSRYLVKRTGEKVFLECVQDMDHENMFWYRQDPGLGLRLIYFSYDVKMKEKGDIPEGYSVSREKKERFSLILESASTNQTSMYLCASSLGGSYEQYFGPGTRLTVT.

The rearrangement uses TRBV11-3 and TRBJ2-1; 9 positions agree with TRBD2. CDR1 and CDR2 (germline): SGHNT, YENEEA. The V and J ends lost 2 bases and 7 bases, in that order; junction bases with no gene match: 6. The CDR3 length is 15 residues. CDR3 nucleotides: TGTGCCAGCAGCTTAACTGCGGGAGGGGGTAATGAGCAGTTCTTC. Its protein is CASSLTAGGGNEQFF. Full variable domain (missing parts from reference TRBV11-3 and TRBJ2-1): EAGVVQSPRYKIIEKKQPVAFWCNPISGHNTLYWYLQNLGQGPELLIRYENEEAVDDSQLPKDRFSAERLKGVDSTLKIQPAELGDSAVYLCASSLTAGGGNEQFFGPGTRLTVL.

This chain joins TRBV7-2 and TRBJ2-5; the D gene is possibly TRBD1 (6 bases). The tail of the sequence fits TRBJ2-7 better, so the J call may be wrong. Looked up from germline, CDR1 is SGHTA and CDR2 is FQGNSA. The CDR3 covers 12 residues. CDR3 sequence (DNA): TGTGCCAGCAGCCAGGGGCCCTACGAGCAGTACTTC. It translates to CASSQGPYEQYF.

The chain carries TRBV21-1 and TRBJ2-5; TRBD1 reflects the table's D call only, with no check against the DNA. TRBV21-1 constitutes a pseudogene. CDR3 size: 16 residues. The CDR3 protein is CASSKDGRGWQETQYF. CDR3 in DNA: TGTGCCAGCAGCAAAGACGGCAGGGGATGGCAAGAGACCCAGTACTTC.

The chain's CDR3 is CASSQGAGQPQHF. In DNA, the CDR3 is TGTGCCAGCAGTCAGGGGGCAGGTCAGCCCCAGCATTTT. The J gene is TRBJ1-5, the V gene TRBV6-6; 8 nucleotides align to TRBD1. This CDR3 spans 13 amino acids. The germline V gene has CDR1 MNHNY and CDR2 SVGAGI (reference sequence). The V and J ends lost 5 bases and 6 bases, in that order; junction bases with no gene match: 3.